These 30 T cell receptor beta chains were all obtained from the same sample, sequenced in a study of cytomegalovirus exposure and HLA in healthy donors. The PCR contained 60 Vbeta and 13 Jbeta primers. The data were produced by immunoSEQ multiplex PCR, yet TCRdb's version contains in-frame clones alone and is incomplete. This listing includes approximately 30,000 clones. The sequenced sample was PBMCs. These receptors all stem from a man in his forties in good health and CMV-seronegative.

The chain carries TRBV9 and TRBJ2-1; 8 nucleotides line up with TRBD2. Per germline, CDR1 SGDLS and CDR2 YYNGEE. J lost 3 bases, V lost 0 bases, and 5 bases had no gene match. The CDR3 runs to 16 residues. As DNA, the CDR3 is TGTGCCAGCAGCGTAGTTGGTAGCGGGGTCTACAATGAGCAGTTCTTC. It codes for CASSVVGSGVYNEQFF.

The genes are TRBV6-5 and TRBJ2-7; D is perhaps TRBD2 (5 bases). Looked up from germline, CDR1 is MNHEY and CDR2 is SVGAGI. The CDR3 runs 15 residues. The V end lost 4 bases, the J end lost 3 bases, and 16 bases lay between the germline ends. CDR3 sequence reads: CASSSPGWGDYEQYF. The DNA of the CDR3 is TGTGCCAGCAGTTCCCCGGGATGGGGTGACTACGAGCAGTACTTC.

The CDR3 region has the DNA TGCAGCGTTGCGGGACAGGGGCTAGAGACCCAGTACTTC. Its translation is CSVAGQGLETQYF. The chain carries TRBV29-1 and TRBJ2-5, with 10 bases matching TRBD1. The CDR3 is 13 residues long. V lost 4 bases, J lost 4 bases, and 3 bases stayed unmatched. The germline CDR1 and CDR2 sequences are SQVTM and ANQGSEA.

The gene calls are TRBV27 and TRBJ2-7, with TRBD2 as a possible D gene (5 bases). V shed 8 bases and J shed 1 base, with 6 bases lying between them. CDR3 size: 11 residues. The germline CDR1 and CDR2 sequences are MNHEY and SMNVEV (reference sequence). The CDR3 loop is CASGSSYEQYF. The CDR3 DNA reads TGTGCCAGCGGGAGTTCCTACGAGCAGTACTTC.

V gene TRBV29-1 combines with J gene TRBJ2-5; no firm D call. The CDR3 is made up of 11 amino acids. V lost 6 bases, J lost 2 bases, and 7 bases lay in between. Germline V CDR1 and CDR2: SQVTM, ANQGSEA. CDR3 protein: CSVPRQETQYF. CDR3 DNA sequence: TGCAGCGTCCCCCGGCAAGAGACCCAGTACTTC.

In the case of this clone: One end of the junction is discordant with germline, which a read error may explain. The chain links TRBV29-1 to TRBJ1-1, with D tentatively TRBD1 (6 bases). The germline gives CDR1 SQVTM, CDR2 ANQGSEA. The CDR3 is 14 amino acids. CDR3 sequence: CSVRPPGVATEDFF. The CDR3 bases are TGCAGCGTCCGACCCCCAGGGGTGGCCACTGAAGATTTCTTT.

The V and J genes are TRBV5-4 and TRBJ2-3, with 7 bases lining up with TRBD1. V gave up 0 bases and J gave up 2 bases; unmatched junction bases: 3. Germline-derived CDR1 and CDR2 are SGHNT and YYREEE (reference sequence). The CDR3 spans 15 residues. The CDR3 sequence is CASSLDRGVTDTQYF. The CDR3 coding sequence is TGTGCCAGCAGCTTGGACAGGGGAGTCACAGATACGCAGTATTTT.

V is TRBV5-4 and J is TRBJ2-5; TRBD2 matches at 11 bases. Unmatched junction bases numbered 6, after V lost 5 bases and J lost 3 bases. The V gene's germline CDR1 is SGHNT and CDR2 YYREEE (reference sequence). The CDR3 has 15 amino acids. The CDR3 sequence: CASRPSGRREETQYF. As DNA, the CDR3 is TGTGCCAGCAGACCTAGCGGGAGGAGGGAAGAGACCCAGTACTTC.

The chain has TRBV7-9 and TRBJ1-4, with 7 nucleotides matching TRBD1. The CDR3 has 12 residues. Trimming cost V 5 bases and J 9 bases; bases outside gene matches: 3. Germline V CDR1 and CDR2: SEHNR, FQNEAQ (reference sequence). CDR3 residues: CASSTQGQKLFF. CDR3 sequence (DNA): TGTGCCAGCAGCACACAGGGGCAAAAACTGTTTTTT.

CDR3 region: CAWEAGQGTTEAFF. DNA of the CDR3: TGTGCCTGGGAGGCGGGACAGGGGACCACTGAAGCTTTCTTT. This sequence joins TRBV30 and TRBJ1-1; TRBD1 agrees at 10 bases. Trimming took 5 bases from V and 4 from J; bases not matched to a gene: 7. Germline values: CDR1 GTSNPN, CDR2 SVGIG (reference sequence). This CDR3 has 14 amino acids.

This chain joins TRBV30 and TRBJ2-1; 11 bases are shared with TRBD2. CDR1 and CDR2 (germline): GTSNPN, SVGIG (reference sequence). V dropped 0 bases and J dropped 3; count of bases not matched to a gene: 1. The CDR3 contains 15 residues. The CDR3 coding sequence is TGTGCCTGGAGTGTCGGGACTAGCGGCTACAATGAGCAGTTCTTC. It yields the protein CAWSVGTSGYNEQFF.

CDR3 in DNA: TGTGCCAGCAGCTTGGCTGGAGGGGGCCGGTCAGAGACCCAGTACTTC. Its translation: CASSLAGGGRSETQYF. The chain has TRBV5-4 and TRBJ2-5, with D perhaps TRBD1 (7 bases). Germline CDR1 and CDR2: SGHNT and YYREEE (reference sequence). With 0 bases removed from V and 4 bases from J, the gap between germline ends came to 16 bases. This CDR3 contains 16 residues.

This sequence joins TRBV5-1 and TRBJ2-1; perhaps TRBD2 as D (6 bases). Trimming cost V 2 bases and J 3 bases, with 12 bases left between them. This CDR3 is built from 15 residues. The V gene's germline CDR1 is SGHRS and CDR2 YFSETQ. The CDR3 spells CASSFGPGGYNEQFF. The DNA for the CDR3 is TGCGCCAGCAGCTTCGGACCCGGGGGCTACAATGAGCAGTTCTTC.

The chain is built from TRBV4-3 and TRBJ1-2; 8 nucleotides agree with TRBD1. Germline lookup yields CDR1 LGHNA and CDR2 YSLEER. The trim removed 0 bases at V and 6 bases at J, leaving 9 bases unmatched. CDR3 length equals 16 residues. As DNA, the CDR3 is TGCGCCAGCAGCCAAGACAGGGGGCTAGGCGGGGATGGCTACACCTTC. Its protein is CASSQDRGLGGDGYTF.

This sequence joins TRBV28 and TRBJ1-2; D is unclear. Looked up from germline, CDR1 is MDHEN and CDR2 is SYDVKM. This CDR3 is 15 amino acids long. Trimming took off 1 base at V and 4 bases at J, with 13 bases between the two ends. Here the CDR3 reads CASSLFERRFYGYTF. Written as DNA, the CDR3 is TGTGCCAGCAGTTTATTCGAGCGACGGTTCTATGGCTACACCTTC.

The chain joins TRBV19 to TRBJ2-5; 10 bases are a match to TRBD1. The J call may be faulty, since TRBJ2-7 better matches the DNA end. In germline, CDR1 is LNHDA, CDR2 SQIVND (reference sequence). The CDR3 loop spans 15 amino acids. CDR3 in amino acids: CASSLGQGIYYEQYF. The CDR3, as DNA: TGTGCCAGTAGTCTGGGACAGGGGATTTACTACGAGCAGTACTTC.

The chain is built from TRBV25-1 and TRBJ2-7; D might be TRBD2 (5 bases). The CDR3 sequence is 11 residues long. In germline, CDR1 is MGHDK, CDR2 SYGVNS. V was pared by 6 bases and J by 9 bases, with 12 bases between. The CDR3 nucleotides are TGTGCCAGCAGGGGCGGGTTTAGGCAGTACTTC. Translated, it gives CASRGGFRQYF.

This clone counts as medium-sized (0.01 to 0.1%) by frequency. The chain has TRBV6-4 and TRBJ2-1; 12 bases match TRBD2. The V gene end was trimmed by 0 bases and the J gene end by 6 bases; junction bases not matched to a gene: 0. The germline V gene encodes CDR1 MRHNA and CDR2 SNTAGT. The CDR3 covers 15 residues. Here the CDR3 DNA reads TGTGCCAGCAGTGACTCGACTAGCGGGAGCAATGAGCAGTTCTTC. This codes for CASSDSTSGSNEQFF.

The CDR3 region is CASSRLAGYNEQFF. DNA for the CDR3: TGCGCCAGCAGCCGACTAGCGGGTTACAATGAGCAGTTCTTC. The chain recombines TRBV10-1 with TRBJ2-1; 10 bases are a match to TRBD2. Germline V gene lookup returns CDR1 WNHNN and CDR2 SYGVQD (reference sequence). V lost 6 bases to trimming and J lost 4 bases; unmatched junction nucleotides: 3. This CDR3 has 14 residues.

This chain links TRBV29-1 with TRBJ2-7, with a weak D call TRBD1 (5 bases). Germline V gives CDR1 SQVTM, CDR2 ANQGSEA. The CDR3 covers 12 residues. V was cut by 4 bases and J by 5 bases, with 12 bases left in between. CDR3 in DNA: TGCAGCGTTGGTGGAACAGGCAACGAGCAGTACTTC. It yields the protein CSVGGTGNEQYF.

The gene calls are TRBV6-5 and TRBJ1-1; D possibly corresponds to TRBD1 (6 bases). The CDR3 extends over 15 amino acids. Germline lookup yields CDR1 MNHEY and CDR2 SVGAGI. Trimming shortened V by 6 bases and J by 4 bases, and 18 bases separated the two germline ends. DNA of the CDR3: TGTGCCAGCAGGGCAGGGGCGAGTATAGGCACTGAAGCTTTCTTT. Translated: CASRAGASIGTEAFF.

The chain employs TRBV30 and TRBJ2-7; 11 bases are a match to TRBD2. The V and J ends lost 2 bases and 0 bases, in that order; junction bases with no gene match: 9. In germline, CDR1 is GTSNPN, CDR2 SVGIG (reference sequence). CDR3 length: 17 amino acids. CDR3 nucleotide sequence: TGTGCCTGGAGTCGAGGGACTAGCGGTTCGAGCTCCTACGAGCAGTACTTC. The encoded protein is CAWSRGTSGSSSYEQYF. The whole variable domain, remainder taken from reference TRBV30 and TRBJ2-7, is SQTIHQWPATLVQPVGSPLSLECTVEGTSNPNLYWYRQAAGRGLQLLFYSVGIGQISSEVPQNLSASRPQDRQFILSSKKLLLSDSGFYLCAWSRGTSGSSSYEQYFGPGTRLTVT.

The V and J genes are TRBV4-2 and TRBJ2-1; 9 bases are shared with TRBD1. The germline CDR1 and CDR2 sequences are LGHNA and YNFKEQ. The CDR3 is 14 residues long. V was pared by 4 bases and J by 8 bases, with 6 bases of the junction left unmatched. The CDR3 sequence: CASSPGQGAYEQFF. The CDR3 DNA is TGTGCCAGCAGCCCGGGACAGGGCGCGTATGAGCAGTTCTTC.

The chain has TRBV5-4 and TRBJ1-1, with unresolved D. The CDR3 consists of 14 residues. The germline CDR1 and CDR2 sequences are SGHNT and YYREEE (reference sequence). V gave up 0 bases and J gave up 5 bases, with 11 bases separating them. The DNA of the CDR3 is TGTGCCAGCAGCTTGGGTCCGGGATCAACTGAAGCTTTCTTT. As protein: CASSLGPGSTEAFF.

This chain links TRBV28 with TRBJ1-5, with D uncertain. CDR3 length equals 13 residues. Germline CDR1 reads MDHEN; CDR2 reads SYDVKM. Between the trimmed V and J ends, which lost 11 bases and 2 bases, there was a span of 13 bases. The CDR3 is CASRKEGNQPQHF. CDR3 nucleotides: TGTGCCTCCCGAAAGGAGGGCAATCAGCCCCAGCATTTT.

The rearrangement uses TRBV5-1 and TRBJ2-7; 8 positions agree with TRBD2. V lost 0 bases and J lost 2; bases outside the gene matches: 4. This CDR3 contains 15 residues. Germline CDR1 is SGHRS and CDR2 is YFSETQ. Here the CDR3 reads CASSLVSGITYEQYF. DNA for the CDR3: TGCGCCAGCAGCTTGGTTAGCGGGATTACCTACGAGCAGTACTTC.

The chain is built from TRBV28 and TRBJ2-7; TRBD2 might be the D (5 bases). The V end lost 2 bases, the J end lost 2 bases, and 7 bases lay between the germline ends. Germline lookup yields CDR1 MDHEN and CDR2 SYDVKM. The CDR3 is 13 amino acids. The CDR3 protein is CASSLTGTYEQYF. The DNA of the CDR3 is TGTGCCAGCAGTTTAACGGGGACCTACGAGCAGTACTTC.

The rearrangement joins TRBV7-2 to TRBJ1-2; 7 nucleotides line up with TRBD1. With V trimmed by 5 bases and J by 4 bases, 13 bases remained unmatched. Looked up from germline, CDR1 is SGHTA and CDR2 is FQGNSA. The CDR3 extends over 16 amino acids. This CDR3 is CASSPLGQQRAYGYTF. The CDR3 DNA sequence: TGTGCCAGCAGCCCCTTGGGACAGCAAAGAGCCTATGGCTACACCTTC.

This chain connects TRBV5-6 to TRBJ2-5; possible D gene TRBD2, 6 bases. CDR1 and CDR2 from the germline V gene are SGHDT and YYEEEE. CDR3 length: 15 amino acids. V lost 0 bases to trimming and J lost 4 bases, with 13 bases between them. Here the CDR3 DNA reads TGTGCCAGCAGCTTGGCCGCGGTGGGGGGAGAGACCCAGTACTTC. It specifies CASSLAAVGGETQYF.

The chain links TRBV7-9 to TRBJ1-4; 8 bases fit TRBD1. The germline gives CDR1 SEHNR, CDR2 FQNEAQ (reference sequence). V dropped 7 bases and J dropped 4; count of bases not matched to a gene: 5. The CDR3 covers 14 residues. The CDR3 DNA follows: TGTGCCAGCACCCAGGGACAGGTTAATGAAAAACTGTTTTTT. It yields the protein CASTQGQVNEKLFF. Full variable domain (remainder filled in from reference TRBV7-9 and TRBJ1-4): DTGVSQNPRHKITKRGQNVTFRCDPISEHNRLYWYRQTLGQGPEFLTYFQNEAQLEKSRLLSDRFSAERPKGSFSTLEIQRTEQGDSAMYLCASTQGQVNEKLFFGSGTQLSVL.